This T cell receptor (beta chain) is drawn from a study of T-cell memory formation after mild COVID-19. TCRdb fed the 5' RACE reads into MiXCR, producing one record per CDR3 protein. The sample lists under 600,000 distinct CDR3 sequences; about 22% were seen once. A remark on this clonotype: Antigen specificity is unknown.

With 4 bases clipped from V and 0 bases from J, the junction kept 5 bases outside the gene matches. The CDR3 runs 16 residues. Regarding the study as a whole: Memory from before infection featured some responding clones, which suggests cross-reactive memory joined. Whether day 37 second-wave clones are SARS-CoV-2-specific was not confirmed. Mostly located in CM and EM were contracting CD4+ clones, with contracting CD8+ clones located in EMRA. A second wave expanding day 15 to 37 was CD4+-biased; contracting clones were balanced.

This clonotype originated in an adult woman who had mild COVID-19 (a few samples of this study predate the infection). Cell type and time point are not known. Sequencing used PBMCs or a T cell subset sorted from them (not recorded which). The chain carries TRBV12-3 or TRBV12-4 and TRBJ2-2; 7 nucleotides match TRBD1. CDR3 sequence reads: CASSSYRGPNTGELFF. The CDR3 DNA is TGTGCCAGCAGTTCTTACAGGGGACCGAACACCGGGGAGCTGTTTTTT.